Sequencing of this T cell receptor (beta chain) was carried out in a study of vaccination effects on CD4 cells after COVID-19. General study findings and limits: By a late point after vaccination, infection- and vaccine-induced clones had shrunk markedly through clonal contraction.

The CDR3 totals 14 residues. Profiling relied on immunoSEQ multiplex PCR, and the TCRdb table lists in-frame clones only, not all of them. The data hold 43,000 or so clones, with around 70% observed a single time. Remarks on this clone: The antigen is unknown.

Following culture for more than 9 days, CD4+ T cells were isolated. Each participant was administered two doses of either the BNT162b2 or the mRNA-1273 vaccine. Nucleocapsid antibodies were negative in the vaccine recipients, who had never had SARS-CoV-2 infection. Replacing half the medium with IL-2 medium was done on days 3 and 7. This sequence originates from a human donor who received a COVID-19 vaccine. Here the sequenced sample was CD4+ T cells from PBMCs cultured without peptide, taken after COVID-19 vaccination. This chain joins TRBV21-1 and TRBJ2-4; the table's TRBD1 call for D was not verified on the DNA. TRBV21-1 is a listed pseudogene. Written as DNA, the CDR3 is TGTGCCAGCATCCCCAGACAGGGGATTGTCATTCAGTACTTC. Residues: CASIPRQGIVIQYF.